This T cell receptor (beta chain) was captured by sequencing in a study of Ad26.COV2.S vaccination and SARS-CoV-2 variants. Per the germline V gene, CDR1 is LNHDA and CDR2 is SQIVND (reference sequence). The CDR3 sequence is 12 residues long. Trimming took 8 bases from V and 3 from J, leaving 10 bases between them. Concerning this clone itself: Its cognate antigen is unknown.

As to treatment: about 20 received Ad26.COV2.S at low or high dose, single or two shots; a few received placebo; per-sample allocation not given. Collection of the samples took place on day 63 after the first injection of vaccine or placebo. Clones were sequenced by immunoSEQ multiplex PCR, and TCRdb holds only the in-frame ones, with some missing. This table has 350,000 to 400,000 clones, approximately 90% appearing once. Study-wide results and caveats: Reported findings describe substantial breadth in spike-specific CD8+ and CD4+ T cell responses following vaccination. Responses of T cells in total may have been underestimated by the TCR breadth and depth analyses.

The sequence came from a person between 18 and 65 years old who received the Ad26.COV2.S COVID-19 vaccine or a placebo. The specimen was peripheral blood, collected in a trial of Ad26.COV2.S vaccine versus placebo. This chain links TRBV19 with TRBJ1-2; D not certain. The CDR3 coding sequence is TGTGCCAGTCGCCGGTCTGACTATGGCTACACCTTC. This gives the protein CASRRSDYGYTF.